This T cell receptor (beta chain) was recorded in a study of T cell responses to AZD1222 COVID-19 vaccine. Study at large: Second-dose groups at about 4 or about 12 weeks were pooled.

In this sample, this clone turned up once. Its matching antigen is unknown. Study-wide results and caveats: CD4 TCRs associated with vaccination spanned spike, dominating at 160-218 and 743-854. Receipt of two AZD1222 doses was followed by a rise in Spike-specific TCR breadth and depth. White British ancestry dominated among donors, who included more females, and clonal diversity was possibly underestimated.

This CDR3 has 14 residues. Germline loops: CDR1 MDHEN, CDR2 SYDVKM. V was clipped by 6 bases and J by 4 bases, with 15 bases between them. Some clones are missing from TCRdb's copy, which holds only in-frame ones; the method was immunoSEQ multiplex PCR. The sample yields about 140,000 clones, under 95% seen once. The specimen was peripheral blood, collected on day 0 of AZD1222 vaccination. This chain uses TRBV28 with TRBJ1-2; D may be TRBD1 (5 bases). The receptor's source is an adult in good health. CDR3: CASRIHDSVYGYTF. In DNA, the CDR3 is TGTGCCAGCAGAATTCATGACAGTGTCTATGGCTACACCTTC.